Listed here are 19 T cell receptor beta chains from one sample, sequenced in a study of T cells in Graves' hyperthyroidism and ophthalmopathy. RNA transcripts served as the template for amplifying TCR beta CDR3 regions. First-round RT-PCR with HTBI primers amplified the TCR CDR3 region. TCRdb redid the calling of the multiplex PCR reads with MiXCR, one entry per CDR3 protein. Of 250,000 to 300,000 distinct CDR3 sequences listed, about 15% are singletons. The sequencing input was blood. The receptors come from an older woman with Graves' ophthalmopathy.

V usage is TRBV7-2 and J usage is TRBJ1-2, with unresolved D. This CDR3 is 14 amino acids long. Germline assignment: CDR1 SGHTA and CDR2 FQGNSA. Trimming left V 5 bases short and J 0 bases short, with 10 bases between. This chain's CDR3 is CASSRREANYGYTF. In nucleotides, the CDR3 is TGTGCCAGCAGCCGTCGAGAAGCTAACTATGGCTACACCTTC.

A remark on this clonotype: Just one base apart from a much larger clone, this may be a read error. This chain uses TRBV3-1 with TRBJ2-7; the match to TRBD2 covers 7 bases. V dropped 4 bases and J dropped 3; count of bases not matched to a gene: 9. This CDR3 is 15 amino acids long. The V gene's germline CDR1 is LGHDT and CDR2 YNNKEL (reference sequence). The CDR3 reads CASSRFGTTYYEQYF. The CDR3 DNA is TGTGCCAGCAGCCGGTTTGGGACTACTTACTACGAGCAGTACTTC.

This clonotype came up a few times. This rearrangement joins TRBV11-3 to TRBJ2-7; tentative D call: TRBD2 (6 bases). Trimming removed 0 bases at V and 2 bases at J, with 11 bases between. Germline assignment: CDR1 SGHNT and CDR2 YENEEA. The CDR3 has 15 residues. CDR3 sequence reads: CASSLEGAGAYEQYF. CDR3 sequence (DNA): TGTGCCAGCAGCTTAGAGGGAGCGGGCGCCTACGAGCAGTACTTC. The entire variable domain, with the rest obtained from reference TRBV11-3 and TRBJ2-7, is as follows: EAGVVQSPRYKIIEKKQPVAFWCNPISGHNTLYWYLQNLGQGPELLIRYENEEAVDDSQLPKDRFSAERLKGVDSTLKIQPAELGDSAVYLCASSLEGAGAYEQYFGPGTRLTVT.

This clonotype has a handful of counts. A single base separates this from a much larger clone, so it may be a read error. The rearrangement links TRBV6-2 or TRBV6-3 to TRBJ2-1, with 8 bases identical to TRBD2. V was clipped by 4 bases and J by 0 bases; unmatched bases: 11. Looked up from germline, CDR1 is MNHEY and CDR2 is SVGEGT. This CDR3 has 18 amino acids. CDR3 residues: CASSSTGGRWSSYNEQFF. The CDR3 bases are TGTGCCAGCAGTTCGACTGGCGGGAGGTGGAGCTCCTACAATGAGCAGTTCTTC.

This clonotype was seen repeatedly, ten times or more. V and J are TRBV7-2 and TRBJ1-2; D call uncertain. The CDR3 has 15 amino acids. The germline V and J ends were trimmed by 3 bases and 7 bases, with 18 bases remaining between them. Germline V CDR1 and CDR2: SGHTA, FQGNSA. The CDR3 DNA reads TGTGCCAGCAGCTTTCCTAGGACCGCTTGGTTTGGCTACACCTTC. Its translation: CASSFPRTAWFGYTF.

The sample holds a few counts of this clonotype. The chain recombines TRBV9 with TRBJ1-1; D is perhaps TRBD1 (6 bases). CDR1 and CDR2 from the germline V gene are SGDLS and YYNGEE. With 0 bases removed from V and 4 bases from J, the gap between germline ends came to 10 bases. The CDR3 totals 14 residues. The CDR3 loop is CASSVGWGATEAFF. The CDR3 DNA reads TGTGCCAGCAGCGTAGGTTGGGGGGCCACTGAAGCTTTCTTT.

This clonotype was counted at least ten times. The chain carries TRBV6-1 and TRBJ1-1; D is unresolved. The CDR3 sequence is 13 residues long. Trimming cost V 4 bases and J 0 bases, with 6 bases left between them. Looked up from germline, CDR1 is MNHNS and CDR2 is SASEGT. This CDR3 is CASSGHLNTEAFF. The CDR3 DNA is TGTGCCAGCAGTGGACACCTGAACACTGAAGCTTTCTTT.

DNA for the CDR3: TGTGCCAGCAGTAGATCGGCTACGTGGGGGGCTGACGAGCAGTACTTC. It codes for CASSRSATWGADEQYF. The chain has TRBV6-1 and TRBJ2-7; D is possibly TRBD1 or TRBD2 (6 bases each). The CDR3 covers 16 residues. The germline V and J ends were trimmed by 5 bases and 5 bases, with 22 bases remaining between them. CDR1 MNHNS and CDR2 SASEGT come from the germline V gene.

At least ten counts were recorded for this clonotype. This chain links TRBV29-1 with TRBJ1-2; no clear D. Between the trimmed V and J ends, which lost 3 bases and 5 bases, there was a span of 13 bases. CDR3 size: 13 residues. The germline V gene has CDR1 SQVTM and CDR2 ANQGSEA. Here the CDR3 DNA reads TGCAGCGTTGACAGGTTGAAGGAGTATGGCTACACCTTC. Translated: CSVDRLKEYGYTF.

V usage is TRBV19 and J usage is TRBJ2-4; 7 bases agree with TRBD1. J was trimmed by 4 bases and V by 1 base; bases with no gene match: 1. The CDR3 extends over 14 amino acids. Germline loops: CDR1 LNHDA, CDR2 SQIVND (reference sequence). The CDR3 coding sequence is TGTGCCAGTAGTATAGCGGGACAGAAAAACATTCAGTACTTC. It encodes CASSIAGQKNIQYF.

This clonotype was seen only a few times. The V gene is TRBV6-2 or TRBV6-3, the J gene TRBJ2-3; a possible D gene is TRBD1 (5 bases). CDR1 and CDR2 (germline): MNHEY, SVGEGT. Trimming removed 5 bases at V and 6 bases at J, with 12 bases between. CDR3 length equals 13 residues. CDR3 loop: CASSPHRQDTQYF. The CDR3 nucleotides read TGTGCCAGCAGTCCCCACCGACAGGATACGCAGTATTTT.

This clonotype was picked up a small number of times. With a much larger clone just one base away, this may be a read error. This chain joins TRBV18 and TRBJ1-4; TRBD1 might be the D (6 bases). The V and J ends lost 5 bases and 6 bases respectively, with 16 bases between them. CDR3 length: 15 amino acids. Per germline, CDR1 KGHSH and CDR2 LQKENI. The CDR3 protein is CASSRSAGEYEKLFF. The DNA of the CDR3 is TGTGCCAGCTCAAGAAGCGCAGGGGAGTATGAAAAACTGTTTTTT. Full variable domain (outside the CDR3, taken from reference TRBV18 and TRBJ1-4): NAGVMQNPRHLVRRRGQEARLRCSPMKGHSHVYWYRQLPEEGLKFMVYLQKENIIDESGMPKERFSAEFPKEGPSILRIQQVVRGDSAAYFCASSRSAGEYEKLFFGSGTQLSVL.

This clonotype was counted ten times or more. The rearrangement joins TRBV20-1 to TRBJ1-2, with TRBD1 identical over 12 bases. Germline trimming cut 5 bases from V and 7 bases from J; bases unmatched to any gene: 5. CDR1 DFQATT and CDR2 SNEGSKA come from the germline V gene (reference sequence). The CDR3 is made up of 13 amino acids. The CDR3 coding sequence is TGCAGTGCTCGGGGACAGGGGGCGTTTGGCTACACCTTC. This sequence encodes CSARGQGAFGYTF.

Of note for this clonotype: One end of the junction varies from germline; a read error may be responsible. V is TRBV6-2 or TRBV6-3 and J is TRBJ1-6, with D unresolved. The germline V gene has CDR1 MNHEY and CDR2 SVGEGT. The CDR3 is 14 residues long. CDR3 coding DNA: TGTGTCAGCACCATACAAATGGGGAATTCACCCCTCCACTTT. As protein: CVSTIQMGNSPLHF.

The V gene is TRBV10-3, the J gene TRBJ2-7; D ambiguous. Germline CDR1 is ENHRY and CDR2 is SYGVKD. V shed 6 bases and J shed 0 bases, with 6 bases lying between them. The CDR3 contains 12 residues. CDR3 protein: CAIRDLSYEQYF. The CDR3 nucleotides read TGTGCCATCAGGGACCTCTCCTACGAGCAGTACTTC.

This clonotype was picked up many times. This chain links TRBV6-1 with TRBJ1-1; D remains unclear. The germline V gene has CDR1 MNHNS and CDR2 SASEGT. V lost 6 bases, J lost 8 bases, and 16 bases lay in between. The CDR3 covers 13 residues. The CDR3 loop is CASRTSRALEAFF. DNA for the CDR3: TGTGCCAGCAGGACATCAAGGGCACTCGAAGCTTTCTTT.

This clonotype appeared a few times. The V and J genes are TRBV5-6 and TRBJ2-3; no clear D. CDR1 and CDR2 (germline): SGHDT, YYEEEE. Trimming pared 2 bases from V and 4 bases from J, leaving 8 bases between. There are 13 residues in the CDR3. CDR3: CASSLQNPDTQYF. CDR3 coding DNA: TGTGCCAGCAGCTTACAGAACCCAGATACGCAGTATTTT.

This clonotype was detected many times. The chain employs TRBV20-1 and TRBJ1-6; D uncertain. The CDR3 consists of 15 residues. V lost 0 bases, J lost 5 bases, and 11 bases lay in between. Per the germline V gene, CDR1 is DFQATT and CDR2 is SNEGSKA (reference sequence). CDR3: CSARDLGGNNSPLHF. For the CDR3, the DNA is TGCAGTGCTAGAGATCTGGGCGGGAATAATTCACCCCTCCACTTT.

This chain uses TRBV20-1 with TRBJ1-4; no reliable D call. The CDR3 runs to 17 residues. Germline V gene sequence: CDR1 DFQATT, CDR2 SNEGSKA (reference sequence). The ends were cut back, 6 bases at V and 1 base at J, with 21 bases in the middle. CDR3 coding DNA: TGCAGTGCCCCCCTAGGTAGACCATGGAGAACTAATGAAAAACTGTTTTTT. Its protein is CSAPLGRPWRTNEKLFF.